A single TCR beta chain is shown here with its context. The data derive from a study of CD8 T cells in Susac syndrome. Reverse transcription of roughly 0.5 to 1 ug RNA was carried out with random hexamers. Each CDR3 protein gets one entry after TCRdb re-called the immunoSEQ multiplex PCR reads with MiXCR. The sample consists of about 150,000 distinct CDR3 sequences, roughly 95% of them appearing once. This CDR3 contains 14 residues. With 5 bases removed from V and 8 bases from J, the gap between germline ends came to 16 bases. Germline lookup yields CDR1 SEHNR and CDR2 FQNEAQ (reference sequence). The chain employs TRBV7-9 and TRBJ2-1; D possibly corresponds to TRBD1 (6 bases). Sequencing used CD4+ T cells from PBMCs. This sequence was found in a human donor with Susac syndrome. The CDR3 loop reads CASSGLNRAYEQFF. CDR3 nucleotide sequence: TGTGCCAGCAGCGGTTTAAACAGGGCTTATGAGCAGTTCTTC. Full variable domain (remainder filled in from reference TRBV7-9 and TRBJ2-1): DTGVSQNPRHKITKRGQNVTFRCDPISEHNRLYWYRQTLGQGPEFLTYFQNEAQLEKSRLLSDRFSAERPKGSFSTLEIQRTEQGDSAMYLCASSGLNRAYEQFFGPGTRLTVL.